Below, 29 T cell receptor beta chains from the same sample are listed, as sequenced in a study of Ad26.COV2.S vaccination and SARS-CoV-2 variants. The treatment is: some 20 received Ad26.COV2.S at low or high dose, single or two shots; about 5 received placebo; per-sample allocation not given. Sample collection was performed on day 63 after the first vaccine or placebo injection. This table comes from immunoSEQ multiplex PCR, and its TCRdb copy is limited to in-frame clones, with some not included. The sample includes roughly 460,000 clones, roughly 87% seen only once; the top ten take 1.5% to 2%. The sample was peripheral blood, taken in a trial of Ad26.COV2.S vaccine versus placebo. The receptors were sampled from a person between 18 and 65 years old who received the Ad26.COV2.S COVID-19 vaccine or a placebo.

The rearrangement uses TRBV6-5 and TRBJ1-1; tentatively, D is TRBD1 (6 bases). V lost 5 bases, J lost 1 base, and 11 bases lay in between. Germline V gene sequence: CDR1 MNHEY, CDR2 SVGAGI. This CDR3 spans 14 amino acids. The CDR3 region has the DNA TGTGCCAGCAGTAAGACAGGTTCGAACACTGAAGCTTTCTTT. It specifies CASSKTGSNTEAFF.

The rearrangement uses TRBV11-3 and TRBJ1-6; D is possibly TRBD1 (5 bases). V lost 1 base, J lost 6 bases, and 10 bases lay in between. The CDR3 sequence is 15 residues long. The germline V gene has CDR1 SGHNT and CDR2 YENEEA. CDR3 coding DNA: TGTGCCAGCAGCTTAGGTTCAAGGGGTAATTCACCCCTCCACTTT. This codes for CASSLGSRGNSPLHF.

The chain carries TRBV11-1 and TRBJ2-7; D is uncertain. CDR3 length: 16 residues. Trimming shortened V by 1 base and J by 2 bases, and 15 bases separated the two germline ends. Germline CDR1 reads SGHAT; CDR2 reads FQDESV (reference sequence). CDR3 nucleotides: TGTGCCAGCAGCTTAGGCCCAAGGACCATCACCTACGAGCAGTACTTC. Its protein product is CASSLGPRTITYEQYF.

This clone was observed a single time. The chain couples TRBV6-6 to TRBJ1-5; no definite D call. Germline CDR1 reads MNHNY; CDR2 reads SVGAGI (reference sequence). CDR3 length: 13 amino acids. V lost 6 bases to trimming and J lost 4 bases, with 10 bases between them. The CDR3 sequence: CASRYQENQPQHF. The CDR3, as DNA: TGTGCCAGCAGATATCAGGAGAATCAGCCCCAGCATTTT.

The V call is TRBV6-4, the J call TRBJ2-1, with TRBD2 identical over 8 bases. V lost 6 bases to trimming and J lost 1 base; unmatched junction nucleotides: 8. This CDR3 region has 16 residues. CDR1 and CDR2 from the germline V gene are MRHNA and SNTAGT. CDR3 DNA sequence: TGTGCCAGCAGCCATAGCGGGGAGGAATCCTACAATGAGCAGTTCTTC. This encodes CASSHSGEESYNEQFF.

This rearrangement joins TRBV4-1 to TRBJ2-7; 11 bases agree with TRBD1. Germline V gives CDR1 MGHRA, CDR2 YSYEKL. The CDR3 contains 13 residues. Trimming cost V 3 bases and J 5 bases; bases outside gene matches: 0. The CDR3 protein is CASSQGQGDEQYF. In DNA, the CDR3 is TGCGCCAGCAGCCAGGGACAGGGGGACGAGCAGTACTTC.

The CDR3 sequence is CSVDRGHEQFF. In DNA, the CDR3 is TGCAGCGTTGACAGGGGCCATGAGCAGTTCTTC. The chain uses TRBV29-1 and TRBJ2-1; a weak D match, TRBD1 (6 bases). Germline V lookup: CDR1 SQVTM, CDR2 ANQGSEA. The CDR3 runs 11 residues. The V gene lost 3 bases and the J gene lost 8 bases, with 8 bases spanning the gap.

The chain joins TRBV6-2 or TRBV6-3 to TRBJ2-7; D is unclear. The CDR3 consists of 12 residues. V lost 2 bases and J lost 3, with 5 bases in between. The germline V gene encodes CDR1 MNHEY and CDR2 SVGEGT. CDR3 in DNA: TGTGCCAGCAGTTACATTTTCTACGAGCAGTACTTC. It translates to CASSYIFYEQYF.

This clone has just one count. The chain has TRBV2 and TRBJ1-1; D remains ambiguous. This CDR3 region has 17 residues. V dropped 0 bases and J dropped 4 bases, with 18 bases sitting between them. The germline gives CDR1 SNHLY, CDR2 FYNNEI. This chain's CDR3 is CASSEADVAGDSTEAFF. The CDR3 nucleotides are TGTGCCAGCAGTGAAGCGGACGTAGCCGGGGATAGCACTGAAGCTTTCTTT.

In DNA form, the CDR3 reads TGTGCCAGCACCCAGGACAGGGTTGGAGAGACCCAGTACTTC. Residues: CASTQDRVGETQYF. V is TRBV7-6 and J is TRBJ2-5; 8 bases are shared with TRBD1. Germline CDR1 is SGHVS and CDR2 is FNYEAQ. V lost 7 bases to trimming and J lost 4 bases; unmatched junction nucleotides: 8. The CDR3 is 14 residues long.

The chain couples TRBV7-2 to TRBJ1-6, with D possibly TRBD1 on 6 matching bases. Germline V lookup: CDR1 SGHTA, CDR2 FQGNSA. V lost 1 base to trimming and J lost 9 bases, with 16 bases between them. The CDR3 runs 16 residues. CDR3 DNA sequence: TGTGCCAGCAGCTTAGGGCTGGGGGGCGCGGGTTCACCCCTCCACTTT. This sequence encodes CASSLGLGGAGSPLHF.

This clone was recorded only once. The chain recombines TRBV10-3 with TRBJ2-3; D is uncertain. Trimming removed 10 bases from V and 8 bases from J, with 22 bases in between. Germline V gene data show CDR1 as ENHRY and CDR2 as SYGVKD. This CDR3 is built from 14 residues. In DNA form, the CDR3 reads TGTGCCACGACTTCTGGGCCCGGACCTTCTACGCAGTATTTT. Protein product: CATTSGPGPSTQYF.

The CDR3 protein is CASSDPGQGYGYTF. CDR3 DNA: TGTGCCAGCAGTGATCCGGGACAGGGCTATGGCTACACCTTC. This chain uses TRBV6-1 with TRBJ1-2; TRBD1 agrees at 9 bases. Per germline, CDR1 MNHNS and CDR2 SASEGT. V lost 3 bases and J lost 4; bases outside the gene matches: 3. The CDR3 spans 14 residues.

A remark on this clone: Other DNA sequences in this sample translate to the same CDR3. This chain connects TRBV7-2 to TRBJ2-7; TRBD1 matches at 9 bases. The V segment lost 5 bases and the J segment 2 bases; nucleotides outside the gene matches: 4. The CDR3 runs to 14 residues. The germline gives CDR1 SGHTA, CDR2 FQGNSA. The CDR3 loop reads CASSPRQGAYEQYF. CDR3 sequence (DNA): TGTGCCAGCAGCCCCCGACAGGGGGCCTACGAGCAGTACTTC.

The V gene is TRBV7-9, the J gene TRBJ2-7; 9 nucleotides match TRBD2. V lost 6 bases and J lost 3; bases outside the gene matches: 6. The CDR3 runs 14 residues. CDR1 and CDR2 from the germline V gene are SEHNR and FQNEAQ (reference sequence). The CDR3 DNA reads TGTGCCAGCAGTCGGACTAGCGACCGCTACGAGCAGTACTTC. Translation gives CASSRTSDRYEQYF.

This clone was seen only once. The J gene is TRBJ2-3, the V gene TRBV19, with TRBD2 identical over 10 bases. V trimming: 5 bases; J trimming: 3 bases; junction bases outside the gene matches: 8. CDR3 size: 16 residues. CDR1 is LNHDA and CDR2 is SQIVND in the germline V gene (reference sequence). CDR3 DNA: TGTGCCAGTAGTGTTGAACTAGCGGGGATTACAGATACGCAGTATTTT. It specifies CASSVELAGITDTQYF.

The chain combines TRBV7-8 with TRBJ2-6; the D call may be TRBD1 or TRBD2 (6 bases each). In germline, CDR1 is SGHVS, CDR2 FQNEAQ. V shed 4 bases and J shed 0 bases, with 10 bases lying between them. This CDR3 contains 16 residues. CDR3 in amino acids: CASSSGAPSGANVLTF. DNA of the CDR3: TGTGCCAGCAGCTCGGGGGCCCCCTCTGGGGCCAACGTCCTGACTTTC. Full variable domain (remainder filled in from reference TRBV7-8 and TRBJ2-6): GAGVSQSPRYKVAKRGQDVALRCDPISGHVSLFWYQQALGQGPEFLTYFQNEAQLDKSGLPSDRFFAERPEGSVSTLKIQRTQQEDSAVYLCASSSGAPSGANVLTFGAGSRLTVL.

V and J are TRBV30 and TRBJ1-5; 11 nucleotides align to TRBD1. V was pared by 3 bases and J by 2 bases, with 3 bases of the junction left unmatched. Looked up from germline, CDR1 is GTSNPN and CDR2 is SVGIG (reference sequence). The CDR3 length is 15 residues. CDR3 DNA sequence: TGTGCCTGGAGGGGACAGGGGGGAGGCAATCAGCCCCAGCATTTT. Residues: CAWRGQGGGNQPQHF. The whole variable domain, remainder taken from reference TRBV30 and TRBJ1-5, is SQTIHQWPATLVQPVGSPLSLECTVEGTSNPNLYWYRQAAGRGLQLLFYSVGIGQISSEVPQNLSASRPQDRQFILSSKKLLLSDSGFYLCAWRGQGGGNQPQHFGDGTRLSIL.

The rearrangement uses TRBV5-1 and TRBJ2-5, with D perhaps matching TRBD1 (7 bases). Germline lookup yields CDR1 SGHRS and CDR2 YFSETQ. This CDR3 is built from 16 residues. Trimming removed 0 bases at V and 5 bases at J, with 17 bases between. CDR3 sequence reads: CASSLGIQGGGETQYF. Here the CDR3 DNA reads TGCGCCAGCAGCTTGGGAATTCAGGGGGGTGGCGAGACCCAGTACTTC.

This rearrangement joins TRBV27 to TRBJ1-6; 10 bases are shared with TRBD1. CDR3 length equals 16 residues. Germline CDR1 and CDR2: MNHEY and SMNVEV (reference sequence). The V and J ends lost 5 bases and 9 bases, in that order; junction bases with no gene match: 10. The CDR3 nucleotides read TGTGCCAGCAGTCCCAGACAGGGGGCCCATGGTTCACCCCTCCACTTT. This encodes CASSPRQGAHGSPLHF.

The rearrangement uses TRBV30 and TRBJ1-1; the D gene is possibly TRBD1 (6 bases). V lost 3 bases and J lost 5, with 19 bases in between. Germline CDR1 GTSNPN, CDR2 SVGIG (reference sequence). The CDR3 contains 15 residues. The CDR3 nucleotides are TGTGCCTGGAGAGAGCTTCAGGGGTCTAAGACTGAAGCTTTCTTT. Protein product: CAWRELQGSKTEAFF. The full variable domain, its missing parts supplied by reference TRBV30 and TRBJ1-1, is SQTIHQWPATLVQPVGSPLSLECTVEGTSNPNLYWYRQAAGRGLQLLFYSVGIGQISSEVPQNLSASRPQDRQFILSSKKLLLSDSGFYLCAWRELQGSKTEAFFGQGTRLTVV.

The V and J genes are TRBV9 and TRBJ2-7; D is unresolved. CDR3 length equals 15 residues. From germline, CDR1 is SGDLS and CDR2 YYNGEE. V lost 0 bases and J lost 0, with 10 bases in between. The DNA for the CDR3 is TGTGCCAGCAGCGTAGGATGGGCCAGCTCCTACGAGCAGTACTTC. It yields the protein CASSVGWASSYEQYF.

J is TRBJ1-1 and V is TRBV7-6, with D hard to call. The CDR3 is 13 residues long. CDR1 and CDR2 from the germline V gene are SGHVS and FNYEAQ. V was pared by 7 bases and J by 1 base, with 10 bases between. The CDR3 loop is CASTSGANTEAFF. For the CDR3, the DNA is TGTGCCAGCACGTCAGGTGCGAACACTGAAGCTTTCTTT.

The chain joins TRBV5-1 to TRBJ2-5; 8 bases map to TRBD2. CDR1 is SGHRS, CDR2 YFSETQ, per germline. The CDR3 has 15 amino acids. J lost 5 bases, V lost 0 bases, and 6 bases had no gene match. The CDR3, as DNA: TGCGCCAGCAGCTTGGGGACTAGCCGGACCGAGACCCAGTACTTC. It specifies CASSLGTSRTETQYF.

The V call is TRBV5-5, the J call TRBJ1-1; D unresolved. The germline V gene encodes CDR1 SGHKS and CDR2 YYEKEE (reference sequence). Trimming shortened V by 2 bases and J by 6 bases, and 23 bases separated the two germline ends. The CDR3 runs 17 residues. The CDR3 is CASSFVVSGVGDAEAFF. CDR3 nucleotide sequence: TGTGCCAGCAGCTTTGTAGTTTCCGGGGTTGGTGACGCTGAAGCTTTCTTT. Variable domain in full (rest from reference TRBV5-5 and TRBJ1-1): DAGVTQSPTHLIKTRGQQVTLRCSPISGHKSVSWYQQVLGQGPQFIFQYYEKEERGRGNFPDRFSARQFPNYSSELNVNALLLGDSALYLCASSFVVSGVGDAEAFFGQGTRLTVV.

The DNA for the CDR3 is TGTGCCAGCAGCCGGTTGGGGGGTGAAGCTTTCTTT. It specifies CASSRLGGEAFF. V usage is TRBV2 and J usage is TRBJ1-1, with a tentative D call TRBD1 (5 bases). CDR3 size: 12 residues. In germline, CDR1 is SNHLY, CDR2 FYNNEI. V was cut by 6 bases and J by 7 bases, with 12 bases left in between.

The rearrangement links TRBV7-9 to TRBJ1-2, with a possible D match to TRBD1 (5 bases). Germline V gene sequence: CDR1 SEHNR, CDR2 FQNEAQ (reference sequence). This CDR3 is built from 12 residues. V lost 5 bases and J lost 7, with 11 bases in between. CDR3 bases: TGTGCCAGCAGCCCAACAGGTCCTGGCTACACCTTC. It encodes CASSPTGPGYTF. Using reference TRBV7-9 and TRBJ1-2 for the parts outside the CDR3, the full variable domain is DTGVSQNPRHKITKRGQNVTFRCDPISEHNRLYWYRQTLGQGPEFLTYFQNEAQLEKSRLLSDRFSAERPKGSFSTLEIQRTEQGDSAMYLCASSPTGPGYTFGSGTRLTVV.

J is TRBJ2-3 and V is TRBV23-1; no reliable D call. TRBV23-1 is treated as an ORF (open reading frame) with a function not yet certain. This CDR3 spans 14 amino acids. Between the trimmed V and J ends, which lost 11 bases and 4 bases, there was a span of 19 bases. Here the CDR3 reads CASNYSIYADTQYF. CDR3 coding DNA: TGCGCCTCCAACTATTCAATTTATGCAGATACGCAGTATTTT.

The rearrangement uses TRBV27 and TRBJ2-2; maybe TRBD2 (6 bases). Trimming cost V 0 bases and J 6 bases, with 17 bases left between them. Germline V gives CDR1 MNHEY, CDR2 SMNVEV (reference sequence). This CDR3 has 17 amino acids. The CDR3 DNA sequence: TGTGCCAGCAGTTTATCGAATGGACTAAGCTCTCCCGGGGAGCTGTTTTTT. Translation: CASSLSNGLSSPGELFF.